Here is one T cell receptor beta chain with its context. Its target is unknown. CDR1 SGHVS and CDR2 FNYEAQ come from the germline V gene. V shed 4 bases and J 6 bases; nucleotides not matched to a gene: 8. The CDR3 is 16 amino acids. With 60 Vbeta and 13 Jbeta primers, the PCR was carried out. The repertoire was sequenced with immunoSEQ multiplex PCR; TCRdb's copy has only in-frame clones and lacks some. The repertoire holds roughly 150,000 clones, with over 70% as singletons. This entry comes from a study of cytomegalovirus exposure and HLA in healthy donors. Whole-study context: HLA-typed donors were the source of about 81 million unique TCRs held in an early data release.

Study-level findings and limits: The HLA-A and HLA-B alleles of most subjects were reportedly predicted accurately from TCR beta sequences. Specificity of a few CMV-associated chains for CMV antigens was verified in vitro. Donor immune exposure was known only as CMV serostatus.

Sample: PBMCs. This sequence originates from a woman between 35 and 50 years old in good health and CMV-seropositive. The chain joins TRBV7-6 to TRBJ2-2; 10 bases agree with TRBD2. Here the CDR3 reads CASSSTQRGGPGELFF. The DNA for the CDR3 is TGTGCCAGCAGCTCGACCCAGCGGGGGGGCCCCGGGGAGCTGTTTTTT. The full variable domain, completed using reference TRBV7-6 and TRBJ2-2, is GAGVSQSPRYKVTKRGQDVALRCDPISGHVSLYWYRQALGQGPEFLTYFNYEAQQDKSGLPNDRFSAERPEGSISTLTIQRTEQRDSAMYRCASSSTQRGGPGELFFGEGSRLTVL.